This is a list of T cell receptor beta chains from one sample in a study of graft-versus-host responses after intestinal transplantation. This table comes from immunoSEQ multiplex PCR, and its TCRdb copy is limited to in-frame clones, with some not included. The sample has about 110,000 clones, about nine tenths seen once; the top ten hold about 0.75%. These receptors lack a known antigen. The sample here was unstimulated CD4+ T cells sorted from spleen or lymph node cells, taken before transplant. The receptors were sampled from a human donor who was the organ donor for an intestinal transplant. The CDR3 runs from the conserved cysteine through the conserved F or W. The order of the fields is J gene, clone size, D gene, V gene, CDR3 protein, CDR3 DNA. A D gene is named only where the DNA matches it firmly. Clone sizes are given selectively: once, few, many, or a class where the clone is expanded.

J gene: TRBJ2-2; clone size: NA; D gene: NA; V gene: TRBV7-9; CDR3 protein: CASSFTMDTGELFF; CDR3 DNA: TGTGCCAGCAGCTTTACTATGGACACCGGGGAGCTGTTTTTT
J gene: TRBJ2-1; clone size: once; D gene: NA; V gene: TRBV7-2; CDR3 protein: CASSLVGYYNEQFF; CDR3 DNA: TGTGCCAGCAGCCTAGTAGGTTACTACAATGAGCAGTTCTTC
J gene: TRBJ2-1; clone size: NA; D gene: NA; V gene: TRBV11-2; CDR3 protein: CASSLGRRSRYNEQFF; CDR3 DNA: TGTGCCAGCAGCTTAGGTCGGAGATCCAGGTACAATGAGCAGTTCTTC
J gene: TRBJ2-3; clone size: NA; D gene: TRBD2; V gene: TRBV4-1; CDR3 protein: CASSFSGRADTQYF; CDR3 DNA: TGCGCCAGCAGCTTTAGCGGGAGGGCAGATACGCAGTATTTT
J gene: TRBJ2-7; clone size: few; D gene: NA; V gene: TRBV7-3; CDR3 protein: CASSLLSWGRGNYEQYF; CDR3 DNA: TGTGCCAGCAGCCTTCTGAGTTGGGGGCGGGGCAACTACGAGCAGTACTTC
J gene: TRBJ2-3; clone size: few; D gene: NA; V gene: TRBV9; CDR3 protein: CASSVGVTLTDTQYF; CDR3 DNA: TGTGCCAGCAGCGTAGGGGTTACCCTCACAGATACGCAGTATTTT
J gene: TRBJ2-7; clone size: NA; D gene: TRBD2; V gene: TRBV6-6; CDR3 protein: CATKILPGTSGYEQYF; CDR3 DNA: TGTGCCACCAAAATCCTTCCCGGGACTAGCGGGTACGAGCAGTACTTC
J gene: TRBJ2-5; clone size: once; D gene: NA; V gene: TRBV10-1; CDR3 protein: CASSEGETQYF; CDR3 DNA: TGCGCCAGCAGTGAAGGGGAGACCCAGTACTTC
J gene: TRBJ2-5; clone size: NA; D gene: NA; V gene: TRBV6-5; CDR3 protein: CASSGGPTKQGTQYF; CDR3 DNA: TGTGCCAGCAGTGGTGGGCCGACTAAACAGGGGACCCAGTACTTC
J gene: TRBJ1-2; clone size: few; D gene: NA; V gene: TRBV30; CDR3 protein: CAWSVPLLYLRGNGYTF; CDR3 DNA: TGTGCCTGGAGTGTACCCTTGTTGTACCTCAGAGGTAATGGCTACACCTTC
J gene: TRBJ2-1; clone size: NA; D gene: NA; V gene: TRBV10-3; CDR3 protein: CAISESKGLLYNEQFF; CDR3 DNA: TGTGCCATCAGTGAGTCGAAAGGTCTACTCTACAATGAGCAGTTCTTC
J gene: TRBJ1-4; clone size: NA; D gene: NA; V gene: TRBV30; CDR3 protein: CAWGERISNEKLFF; CDR3 DNA: TGTGCCTGGGGAGAGAGGATATCTAATGAAAAACTGTTTTTT
J gene: TRBJ1-6; clone size: NA; D gene: NA; V gene: TRBV11-3; CDR3 protein: CASSWENNSPPHF; CDR3 DNA: TGTGCCAGCAGTTGGGAAAATAATTCACCCCCCCACTTT
J gene: TRBJ2-5; clone size: NA; D gene: TRBD2; V gene: TRBV12-5; CDR3 protein: CASGTSGIRQETQYF; CDR3 DNA: TGTGCTAGTGGTACTAGCGGGATTCGACAAGAGACCCAGTACTTC
J gene: TRBJ2-3; clone size: NA; D gene: TRBD1; V gene: TRBV5-6; CDR3 protein: CASSLGQGPTDTQYF; CDR3 DNA: TGTGCCAGCAGCCTGGGACAGGGACCAACAGATACGCAGTATTTT
J gene: TRBJ2-2; clone size: NA; D gene: NA; V gene: TRBV7-9; CDR3 protein: CATQAALRRNTGELFF; CDR3 DNA: TGTGCCACCCAGGCGGCCTTACGAAGGAACACCGGGGAGCTGTTTTTT
J gene: TRBJ1-1; clone size: NA; D gene: NA; V gene: TRBV6-6; CDR3 protein: CASSYSGRGTEAFF; CDR3 DNA: TGTGCCAGCAGTTACTCCGGCAGGGGCACTGAAGCTTTCTTT
J gene: TRBJ1-5; clone size: once; D gene: NA; V gene: TRBV4-1; CDR3 protein: CASSQQMSNQPQHF; CDR3 DNA: TGCGCCAGCAGCCAACAGATGAGCAATCAGCCCCAGCATTTT
J gene: TRBJ2-1; clone size: NA; D gene: NA; V gene: TRBV5-8; CDR3 protein: CASSPGQFNEQFF; CDR3 DNA: TGTGCCAGCAGCCCGGGACAATTCAATGAGCAGTTCTTC
J gene: TRBJ2-2; clone size: NA; D gene: TRBD2; V gene: TRBV5-1; CDR3 protein: CASSALSGENTGELFF; CDR3 DNA: TGCGCCAGCTCCGCCCTTAGCGGGGAGAACACCGGGGAGCTGTTTTTT
J gene: TRBJ2-1; clone size: NA; D gene: NA; V gene: TRBV19; CDR3 protein: CASRSGRSYNEQFF; CDR3 DNA: TGTGCCAGTAGATCAGGCAGATCCTACAATGAGCAGTTCTTC
J gene: TRBJ1-1; clone size: NA; D gene: NA; V gene: TRBV7-9; CDR3 protein: CASSTEAFF; CDR3 DNA: TGTGCCAGCAGCACTGAAGCTTTCTTT
J gene: TRBJ2-4; clone size: NA; D gene: NA; V gene: TRBV5-1; CDR3 protein: CASSLESPKNIQYF; CDR3 DNA: TGCGCCAGCAGCTTGGAGAGTCCTAAAAACATTCAGTACTTC